This TCR beta chain was captured by sequencing in a study of early T cells in non-severe SARS-CoV-2 infection. In the study overall: Investigators sequenced bulk RNA drawn from unsorted whole blood, and chains remained unpaired. Whole-study results and caveats: CD4 and private specificities were missed by VDJdb matching, which favored anti-spike CD8 responses.

This clonotype was recorded a few times. Its antigen is currently unknown. Unique molecular identifiers were attached to individual cDNA molecules. TCRdb analysed the 5' RACE reads with MiXCR anew, one entry per CDR3 protein. The table lists some 60,000 distinct CDR3 sequences, about 8.9% of them singletons. This receptor was identified in an adult who was a healthcare worker with PCR-confirmed SARS-CoV-2 infection or an uninfected control (not recorded which). The sample consisted of whole blood.

The CDR3 DNA follows: TGTGCCAGCAGCTTGGGTGTGAATTCACCCCTCCACTTT. It encodes CASSLGVNSPLHF. The gene calls are TRBV5-6 and TRBJ1-6; D is unclear. Germline values: CDR1 SGHDT, CDR2 YYEEEE. The length of the CDR3 is 13 residues. Trimming left V 0 bases short and J 7 bases short, with 5 bases between.